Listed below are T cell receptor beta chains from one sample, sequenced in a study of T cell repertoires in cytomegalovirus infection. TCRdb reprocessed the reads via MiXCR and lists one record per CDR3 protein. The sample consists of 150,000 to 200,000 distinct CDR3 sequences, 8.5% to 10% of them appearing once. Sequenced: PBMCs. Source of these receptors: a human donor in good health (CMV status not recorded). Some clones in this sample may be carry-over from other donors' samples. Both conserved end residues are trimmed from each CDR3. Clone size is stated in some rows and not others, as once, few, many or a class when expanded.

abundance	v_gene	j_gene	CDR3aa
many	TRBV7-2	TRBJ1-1	ASSYPGQGAREAF
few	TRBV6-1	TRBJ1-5	ASSVVVQGNQPQH
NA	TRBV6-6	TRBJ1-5	ASSPVGGGNQPQH
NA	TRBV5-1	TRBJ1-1	ASRSIGHLGAEAF
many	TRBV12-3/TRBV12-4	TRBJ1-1	ASSSRDGNTEAF
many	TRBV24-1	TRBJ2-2	ATSDRTSGVNTGELF
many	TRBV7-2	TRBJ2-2	ASSPTSTGELF
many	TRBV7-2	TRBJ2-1	ASSLWQGVANEQF
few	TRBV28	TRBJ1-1	ASSQRTGREAF
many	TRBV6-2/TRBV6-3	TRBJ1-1	ASSYDRSLEAF
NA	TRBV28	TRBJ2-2	ASKTARSQDVTGELF
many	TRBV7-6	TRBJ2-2	ASSLGLAGPNTGELF
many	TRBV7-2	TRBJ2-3	ASSLAGRNTDTQY
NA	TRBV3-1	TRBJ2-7	ASGGPRGPSGTYEQY
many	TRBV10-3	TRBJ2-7	AISFNPRDEQY
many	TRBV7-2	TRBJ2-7	ASSTMTQGKSYEQY
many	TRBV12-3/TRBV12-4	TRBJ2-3	ASSLGRPSTDTQY
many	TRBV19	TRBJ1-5	ASTWGASNQPQH
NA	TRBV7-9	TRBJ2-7	ASSPRTGIYEQY
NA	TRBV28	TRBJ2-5	ASTSGTGYFETQY
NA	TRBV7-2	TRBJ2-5	ASSSRDRGRETQY
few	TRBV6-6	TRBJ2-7	ASSYSQPEQY
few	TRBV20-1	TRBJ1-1	SGWDRGSARTEAF
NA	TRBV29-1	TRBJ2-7	SAGAQQLGSGYEQY
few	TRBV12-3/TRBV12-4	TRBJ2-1	ASWDRGTYNEQF
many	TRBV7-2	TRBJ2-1	ASSFSGRVGHEQF
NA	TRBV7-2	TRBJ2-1	ASSRPQNEGANYNEQF
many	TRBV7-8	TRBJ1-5	ASSLVARGNQPQH
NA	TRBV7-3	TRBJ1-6	ASSPWTGENSPLH
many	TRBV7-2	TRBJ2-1	ASSLRGWGEQF
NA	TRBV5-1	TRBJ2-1	ASSLSLGDPQF
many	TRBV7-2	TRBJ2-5	ASSRGGTGETQY
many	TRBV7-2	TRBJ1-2	ASSLGPAPYGYT
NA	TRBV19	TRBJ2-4	ATGRLENIQY
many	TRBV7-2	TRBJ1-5	ASSARRGNSNQPQH
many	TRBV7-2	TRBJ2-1	ASSTYGERRF
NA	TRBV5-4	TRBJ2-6	ASETSGRGGANVLT
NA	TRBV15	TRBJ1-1	ATSRVRGADTEAF